Shown below are 18 T cell receptor beta chains from a single sample sequenced in a study of T cells in Graves' hyperthyroidism and ophthalmopathy. Amplification targeted TCR beta CDR3 regions from RNA transcripts. HTBI primers were the set used in a first-round RT-PCR of the TCR CDR3. TCRdb passed the multiplex PCR reads through MiXCR, listing each CDR3 protein once. Of 300,000 to 350,000 distinct CDR3 sequences listed, roughly 21% are singletons. Material for sequencing was blood. The source is a woman between 45 and 60 years old with Graves' hyperthyroidism.

This rearrangement joins TRBV19 to TRBJ1-5; D might be TRBD1 (6 bases). CDR1 and CDR2 (germline): LNHDA, SQIVND (reference sequence). The CDR3 totals 14 residues. Between the trimmed V and J ends, which lost 4 bases and 3 bases, there was a span of 10 bases. The CDR3 region is CASSSDRYNQPQHF. The CDR3 DNA reads TGTGCCAGTAGTAGCGACAGGTACAATCAGCCCCAGCATTTT.

This clonotype was found many times. CDR3 region: CSATSRDEGGYGYTF. CDR3 bases: TGCAGTGCTACTTCCCGGGACGAGGGTGGCTATGGCTACACCTTC. The chain is built from TRBV20-1 and TRBJ1-2; D perhaps matches TRBD1 (5 bases). The germline gives CDR1 DFQATT, CDR2 SNEGSKA (reference sequence). There are 15 residues in the CDR3. Trimming took off 4 bases at V and 4 bases at J, with 19 bases between the two ends.

This clonotype has a count of ten or more. CDR3 nucleotides: TGTGCCAGCAGCAATGAGGGATGGAACTATGGCTACACCTTC. This codes for CASSNEGWNYGYTF. The gene calls are TRBV6-1 and TRBJ1-2; unclear D gene. The CDR3 totals 14 residues. CDR1 and CDR2 from the germline V gene are MNHNS and SASEGT. Trimming shortened V by 6 bases and J by 2 bases, and 13 bases separated the two germline ends.

This clonotype was seen a handful of times. J is TRBJ2-7 and V is TRBV29-1; weak D call: TRBD1 (5 bases). Germline V gene lookup returns CDR1 SQVTM and CDR2 ANQGSEA. V was trimmed by 6 bases and J by 3 bases, leaving 15 bases between them. The CDR3 totals 13 residues. Written as DNA, the CDR3 is TGCAGCGTGACCAGGGTGAACCACTACGAGCAGTACTTC. Protein product: CSVTRVNHYEQYF.

This clonotype has just a few counts. The genes are TRBV3-1 and TRBJ1-6, with TRBD1 identical over 8 bases. V gave up 3 bases and J gave up 7 bases; unmatched junction bases: 8. This CDR3 contains 16 residues. Germline CDR1 and CDR2: LGHDT and YNNKEL (reference sequence). The CDR3 here is CASSQTGAIGNSPLHF. In DNA form, the CDR3 reads TGTGCCAGCAGCCAGACAGGGGCCATCGGCAATTCACCCCTCCACTTT.

Many counts were recorded for this clonotype. V and J are TRBV5-5 and TRBJ1-6; unclear D gene. V dropped 4 bases and J dropped 5 bases, with 13 bases sitting between them. Germline values: CDR1 SGHKS, CDR2 YYEKEE (reference sequence). The CDR3 runs 15 residues. CDR3 sequence reads: CASSSPGGHNSPLHF. In DNA form, the CDR3 reads TGTGCCAGCAGCAGCCCGGGAGGCCATAATTCACCCCTCCACTTT.

V gene TRBV2 combines with J gene TRBJ1-2; D not certain. Trimming stripped 8 bases from V and 0 bases from J, with 13 bases between. The CDR3 is made up of 14 amino acids. Germline loops: CDR1 SNHLY, CDR2 FYNNEI. The CDR3 coding sequence is TGTGCCAGCTTTGAGGGCCGAGCTAACTATGGCTACACCTTC. Translated: CASFEGRANYGYTF.

There are many counts of this clonotype. The genes are TRBV3-1 and TRBJ2-7; tentatively, D is TRBD1 or TRBD2 (7 bases each). Germline loops: CDR1 LGHDT, CDR2 YNNKEL (reference sequence). The CDR3 is made up of 15 amino acids. Trimming shortened V by 7 bases and J by 0 bases, and 16 bases separated the two germline ends. The CDR3 sequence: CASTRGGGNSYEQYF. CDR3 bases: TGTGCCAGCACCAGGGGGGGGGGAAACTCCTACGAGCAGTACTTC.

This clonotype has more than one count but fewer than ten. The V gene is TRBV2, the J gene TRBJ2-7, with 7 bases identical to TRBD1. Trimming removed 5 bases from V and 6 bases from J; junction bases left unmatched: 13. From germline, CDR1 is SNHLY and CDR2 FYNNEI. CDR3 length: 15 residues. This chain's CDR3 is CASSRTGRTGVEQYF. CDR3 nucleotide sequence: TGTGCCAGCAGTCGGACAGGCCGCACAGGGGTCGAGCAGTACTTC.

The chain uses TRBV11-2 and TRBJ2-7; possibly TRBD1 for D (7 bases). The CDR3 contains 15 residues. Trimming removed 4 bases at V and 4 bases at J, with 17 bases between. CDR1 is SGHAT, CDR2 FQNNGV, per germline. CDR3 amino acids: CASSSSGGGLYEQYF. The CDR3 DNA follows: TGTGCCAGCAGCTCGTCCGGAGGGGGCTTATACGAGCAGTACTTC.

The chain carries TRBV10-3 and TRBJ1-1; 9 positions agree with TRBD1. V lost 5 bases to trimming and J lost 0 bases; unmatched junction nucleotides: 4. The CDR3 contains 15 residues. Germline V gene sequence: CDR1 ENHRY, CDR2 SYGVKD. The CDR3 coding sequence is TGTGCCATCAGTTTTGGACAGGGGCTGAACACTGAAGCTTTCTTT. It translates to CAISFGQGLNTEAFF.

This clonotype came up a few times. V and J are TRBV3-1 and TRBJ1-4; D gene unclear. This CDR3 region has 15 residues. The germline CDR1 and CDR2 sequences are LGHDT and YNNKEL (reference sequence). Trimming pared 1 base from V and 4 bases from J, leaving 10 bases between. Here the CDR3 reads CASSQAGPFNEKLFF. CDR3 nucleotides: TGTGCCAGCAGCCAAGCGGGCCCGTTTAATGAAAAACTGTTTTTT.

This rearrangement joins TRBV28 to TRBJ2-2, with 8 positions matching TRBD2. The CDR3 runs 15 residues. Losses at the gene ends were 5 bases for V and 4 bases for J; bases not matched to a gene: 6. In germline, CDR1 is MDHEN, CDR2 SYDVKM. The CDR3 spells CASSKAGVGTGELFF. CDR3 sequence (DNA): TGTGCCAGCAGTAAAGCGGGAGTTGGCACCGGGGAGCTGTTTTTT.

The V and J genes are TRBV29-1 and TRBJ2-2; a weak D match, TRBD2 (5 bases). V was pared by 4 bases and J by 7 bases, with 10 bases between. CDR1 is SQVTM and CDR2 is ANQGSEA in the germline V gene. This CDR3 is built from 12 residues. The DNA of the CDR3 is TGCAGCGTTGGAGGGAGTGGCGGGGAGCTGTTTTTT. Its translation: CSVGGSGGELFF.

This clonotype was seen at least ten times. The V gene is TRBV12-3 or TRBV12-4, the J gene TRBJ2-4; possibly TRBD2 for D (6 bases). This CDR3 is 15 amino acids long. Trimming took off 2 bases at V and 1 base at J, with 9 bases between the two ends. In DNA form, the CDR3 reads TGTGCCAGCAGTTTATCGGGAGTGGCCAAAAACATTCAGTACTTC. Its protein is CASSLSGVAKNIQYF.

The chain employs TRBV11-2 and TRBJ2-5; tentatively, D is TRBD1 or TRBD2 (5 bases each). The CDR3 extends over 16 amino acids. The V end lost 4 bases, the J end lost 7 bases, and 22 bases lay between the germline ends. CDR1 and CDR2 (germline): SGHAT, FQNNGV. DNA of the CDR3: TGTGCCAGCAGCTATCCGGGACCCCCCACAGAGGGGACCCAGTACTTC. Translating it yields CASSYPGPPTEGTQYF.

The chain combines TRBV5-1 with TRBJ2-2; 9 bases are a match to TRBD2. With 7 bases clipped from V and 4 bases from J, the junction kept 8 bases outside the gene matches. Per germline, CDR1 SGHRS and CDR2 YFSETQ. The CDR3 is 15 residues long. As DNA, the CDR3 is TGCGCCAGCTCCCTAGCGGGGACCCTCACCGGGGAGCTGTTTTTT. Its protein product is CASSLAGTLTGELFF.

In this sample, this clonotype turned up many times. The rearrangement links TRBV11-2 to TRBJ2-1; D assignment may be TRBD1 or TRBD2 (5 bases each). The CDR3 has 15 residues. Trimming cost V 8 bases and J 6 bases, with 20 bases left between them. CDR1 and CDR2 (germline): SGHAT, FQNNGV. The CDR3 region has the DNA TGTGCCAGCCTGCTAGGGACGGTAACAGTCAATGAGCAGTTCTTC. It yields the protein CASLLGTVTVNEQFF.